This TCR beta chain comes out of a study of OX40 agonist ivuxolimab in advanced cancers. Germline V gene sequence: CDR1 SGHRS, CDR2 YFSETQ. The CDR3 length is 15 residues. Trimming took off 5 bases at V and 2 bases at J, with 16 bases between the two ends. TCRdb's table, derived via immunoSEQ multiplex PCR, lists solely in-frame clones and lacks some. The table lists roughly 72,000 clones, about 88% of them singletons. This chain uses TRBV5-1 with TRBJ2-5; weak D call: TRBD2 (6 bases). The TCR originated in an adult with an advanced solid tumor such as melanoma, head and neck, liver or kidney cancer. The source material was CD4+ or CD8+ T cells sorted from blood, sampled in a trial of the OX40 agonist ivuxolimab. In DNA form, the CDR3 reads TGCGCCAGCAGTTTCTCTCCGGGAGCGCAAGAGACCCAGTACTTC. Residues: CASSFSPGAQETQYF.